This is a list of T cell receptor beta chains from one sample in a study of T cell responses to AZD1222 COVID-19 vaccine. Libraries were prepared by immunoSEQ multiplex PCR; TCRdb keeps only in-frame clonotypes and omits some of them. The table lists over 110,000 clones, 85% to 90% of them singletons, with 1.5% to 2% in the top ten. The specimen was peripheral blood, collected 28 days after the second AZD1222 dose. All receptors come from an adult who received the AZD1222 COVID-19 vaccine. CDR3s include the opening cysteine and the closing phenylalanine or tryptophan. Fields, in order: D gene, CDR3 length, J gene, V gene, clone size, CDR3 DNA, CDR3 protein. D genes are given only for firm matches. Expanded clones get a size class; other rows say once, few or many, or leave the size out.

>-|15|TRBJ1-4|TRBV19|-
TGTGCCAGTAGTATTCCGCGCAGGGGCGATGAAAAACTGTTTTTT
CASSIPRRGDEKLFF
>TRBD1|17|TRBJ2-6|TRBV5-1|-
TGCGCCAGCTTCCTTTCGGACAGGCCTTCTGGGGCCAACGTCCTGACTTTC
CASFLSDRPSGANVLTF
>TRBD2|14|TRBJ2-3|TRBV5-1|-
TGCGCCAGCAGCCGGGGGGGCTACACAGATACGCAGTATTTT
CASSRGGYTDTQYF
>-|13|TRBJ1-1|TRBV11-2|-
TGTGCCAGCAGCTTAGACCCAAACACTGAAGCTTTCTTT
CASSLDPNTEAFF
>TRBD1|14|TRBJ2-1|TRBV28|-
TGTGCCAGCAGTACAGGGGGCATCAGGAATGAGCAGTTCTTC
CASSTGGIRNEQFF
>TRBD1|16|TRBJ1-5|TRBV4-1|-
TGCGCCAGCAGCCAAATGCAGGGGGCCTTCAATCAGCCCCAGCATTTT
CASSQMQGAFNQPQHF
>TRBD2|15|TRBJ2-7|TRBV3-1/TRBV3-2|-
TGTGCCAGCAGTCTCATGGGACTAGCGGGAGGCGAGCAGTACTTC
CASSLMGLAGGEQYF
>-|13|TRBJ1-2|TRBV4-1|-
TGCGCCAGCAGCCAACCTTGGGGTCCTGGCTACACCTTC
CASSQPWGPGYTF
>TRBD1|16|TRBJ1-4|TRBV6-5|-
TGTGCCAGCAGTTACCTGGGACAGGGGAATAATGAAAAACTGTTTTTT
CASSYLGQGNNEKLFF
>-|16|TRBJ1-6|TRBV4-3|-
TGCGCCAGCAGCCAAGAACCCCGACAGATTAATTCACCCCTCCACTTT
CASSQEPRQINSPLHF
>TRBD2|18|TRBJ2-3|TRBV7-2|few
TGTGCCAGCAGCCCCAGGACTAGCGGGCACCCTAGCACAGATACGCAGTATTTT
CASSPRTSGHPSTDTQYF
>-|15|TRBJ2-1|TRBV19|-
TGTGCCAGTAGTGACGGTGTCGGGGCCTACAATGAGCAGTTCTTC
CASSDGVGAYNEQFF
>-|14|TRBJ1-1|TRBV6-6|few
TGTGCCACCAACCGGGGAGGGGTGAACACTGAAGCTTTCTTT
CATNRGGVNTEAFF
>-|13|TRBJ2-1|TRBV29-1|-
TGCAGCGTTGAGGAGGGGGTTGGAAATGAGCAGTTCTTC
CSVEEGVGNEQFF
>TRBD1|14|TRBJ1-1|TRBV18|-
TGTGCCAGCTCAGCGGGGACAGGGGGCACTGAAGCTTTCTTT
CASSAGTGGTEAFF
>-|12|TRBJ1-1|TRBV29-1|-
TGCAGCGTCGATGGAACGAACACTGAAGCTTTCTTT
CSVDGTNTEAFF
>-|15|TRBJ2-5|TRBV19|-
TGTGCCAGTAGTATAGAGACCGCTCGCCAAGAGACCCAGTACTTC
CASSIETARQETQYF
>-|16|TRBJ1-4|TRBV19|-
TGTGCCAGTAGGGCCTCCCGGGCCCATCAAAATGAAAAACTGTTTTTT
CASRASRAHQNEKLFF
>TRBD2|15|TRBJ2-5|TRBV11-2|-
TGTGCCAGCAGCTTAGTACCTAGCGGGGGTGAGACCCAGTACTTC
CASSLVPSGGETQYF
>TRBD2|14|TRBJ2-3|TRBV2|-
TGTGCCAGCAGTGAAGAAATGGGGCGGGGGACGCAGTATTTT
CASSEEMGRGTQYF
>-|15|TRBJ1-6|TRBV27|-
TGTGCCAGCAGTACGATAGGACATCATAATTCACCCCTCCACTTT
CASSTIGHHNSPLHF
>-|14|TRBJ1-2|TRBV6-5|-
TGTGCCAGCAGCCCCATTGGGGATCCGAAAGGCTACACCTTC
CASSPIGDPKGYTF
>-|14|TRBJ1-6|TRBV5-1|-
TGCGCCAGCAGCTACCGGGACCCAGGTTCACCCCTCCACTTT
CASSYRDPGSPLHF
>-|14|TRBJ2-3|TRBV9|-
TGTGCCAGCAGCGTAAGAAGCGGCACAGATACGCAGTATTTT
CASSVRSGTDTQYF
>TRBD2|14|TRBJ2-7|TRBV28|few
TGTGCCAGCAGCCGAGGGGCGGGAGTGGTCGAGCAGTACTTC
CASSRGAGVVEQYF
>TRBD1|16|TRBJ1-3|TRBV19|-
TGTGCCTCCAGGACAGGGTCAACTGGCTCTGGAAACACCATATATTTT
CASRTGSTGSGNTIYF
>TRBD2|15|TRBJ2-1|TRBV9|-
TGTGCCAGCAGCGCGCCGGGACTAGGGTACAATGAGCAGTTCTTC
CASSAPGLGYNEQFF
>-|12|TRBJ1-6|TRBV21-1|-
TGTGCCAGCAGCAACTGGGGTTCACCCCTCCACTTT
CASSNWGSPLHF
>-|12|TRBJ1-5|TRBV20-1|-
TGCAGTGCTAGTTCCGGGTCTCAGCCCCAGCATTTT
CSASSGSQPQHF
>TRBD1|14|TRBJ1-2|TRBV7-9|-
TGTGCCAGCAGCTTAGGAGGGGGCGGCTATGGCTACACCTTC
CASSLGGGGYGYTF
>-|15|TRBJ1-1|TRBV6-6|-
TGTGCCAGCAGTAACAGGGTTCGGGCGAACACTGAAGCTTTCTTT
CASSNRVRANTEAFF
>-|16|TRBJ1-3|TRBV6-5|-
TGTGCCAGCAGTTACTTCCAAACAGGGACTGGAAACACCATATATTTT
CASSYFQTGTGNTIYF